This TCR beta chain was profiled in a study of OX40 agonist ivuxolimab in advanced cancers. The overall study: The patients got ivuxolimab, which is an agonistic anti-OX40 (CD134) antibody. Partial responses were achieved by three patients: one hepatocellular carcinoma, two cutaneous melanoma.

Regarding this clone: The antigen is unknown.

Whole-study results and caveats: Those patients achieving a partial response at 0.1-3.0 mg/kg showed among the lowest clonal expansion. At 0.1 to 3.0 mg/kg, clonal expansion of CD4+ and CD8+ blood T cells had occurred by week 6.

CDR1 is SGHAT and CDR2 is FQDESV in the germline V gene (reference sequence). This CDR3 contains 14 residues. The V gene lost 3 bases and the J gene lost 2 bases, with 7 bases spanning the gap. Here immunoSEQ multiplex PCR was the method, and the copy in TCRdb shows in-frame clones only, minus some. Among tens of thousands of clones, 75% to 90% were seen once, and the ten largest hold under 1%. The receptor was isolated from an adult with an advanced solid tumor such as melanoma, head and neck, liver or kidney cancer. The source material was CD4+ or CD8+ T cells sorted from blood, sampled in a trial of the OX40 agonist ivuxolimab. V and J are TRBV11-1 and TRBJ2-2; no clear D. The CDR3 loop reads CASSFLFNTGELFF. The CDR3 bases are TGTGCCAGCAGCTTCCTCTTCAACACCGGGGAGCTGTTTTTT.